This TCR beta chain comes out of a study of cytomegalovirus exposure and HLA in healthy donors. Study information: As released early, the data held roughly 85 million unique TCRs from HLA-typed donors.

Amplification used 60 Vbeta primers and 13 Jbeta primers. Profiling relied on immunoSEQ multiplex PCR, and the TCRdb table lists in-frame clones only, not all of them. The sample consists of over 70,000 clones, 60% to 80% of them appearing once. The sequence was obtained from a young man in good health and CMV-seronegative. The sample comprised PBMCs.

CDR3 residues: CAWSVRDRFSAQYF. CDR3 DNA: TGTGCCTGGAGTGTACGGGACAGATTCAGCGCGCAGTACTTC. The V call is TRBV30, the J call TRBJ2-7; 7 bases agree with TRBD1. V dropped 0 bases and J dropped 9; count of bases not matched to a gene: 11. Germline assignment: CDR1 GTSNPN and CDR2 SVGIG (reference sequence). The length of the CDR3 is 14 residues.